The 20 T cell receptor beta chains given below trace back to one sample, sequenced in a study of blood T cell repertoires in COVID-19. Generated by immunoSEQ multiplex PCR, the TCRdb table keeps only in-frame clones and is missing some. The sample yields roughly 250,000 clones, around 88% seen once. The sequenced sample was PBMCs or T cells enriched from blood (not recorded which). These receptors all come from a woman between 35 and 50 years old with acute COVID-19.

This clone was seen more than once but under ten times. The chain joins TRBV6-1 to TRBJ2-1; TRBD2 aligns across 14 bases. J lost 9 bases, V lost 3 bases, and 4 bases had no gene match. CDR3 size: 15 residues. CDR1 MNHNS and CDR2 SASEGT come from the germline V gene. The CDR3 here is CASSETSGRAGEQFF. In DNA, the CDR3 is TGTGCCAGCAGTGAGACTAGCGGGAGGGCGGGTGAGCAGTTCTTC.

The V gene is TRBV24-1, the J gene TRBJ2-2, with 11 bases fitting TRBD1. The CDR3 has 15 residues. The trim removed 7 bases at V and 5 bases at J, leaving 5 bases unmatched. The germline V gene encodes CDR1 KGHDR and CDR2 SFDVKD. The CDR3 sequence is CATRSGQGVTGELFF. The CDR3 DNA reads TGTGCCACCAGATCGGGACAGGGGGTTACCGGGGAGCTGTTTTTT.

This clone is a singleton in its sample. The rearrangement uses TRBV2 and TRBJ2-1; 10 bases align to TRBD2. Germline V gene sequence: CDR1 SNHLY, CDR2 FYNNEI. CDR3 size: 15 residues. Trimming at V came to 5 bases and at J to 4 bases, leaving 5 bases not matched to a gene. CDR3 amino acids: CASSRLAGAYNEQFF. The CDR3 bases are TGTGCCAGCAGTAGGCTAGCGGGAGCATACAATGAGCAGTTCTTC.

The chain uses TRBV5-1 and TRBJ2-7, with TRBD2 matching 8 bases. The CDR3 consists of 16 residues. Germline lookup yields CDR1 SGHRS and CDR2 YFSETQ. V was clipped by 0 bases and J by 5 bases; unmatched bases: 10. The CDR3 DNA reads as TGCGCCAGCAGCTTGGCCCCAGCGGGAGTAGGGAACGAGCAGTACTTC. Its translation: CASSLAPAGVGNEQYF.

This clone was counted once. The chain links TRBV4-2 to TRBJ2-1; TRBD2 matches 7 bases. Losses at the gene ends were 0 bases for V and 4 bases for J; bases not matched to a gene: 9. The germline gives CDR1 LGHNA, CDR2 YNFKEQ. CDR3 size: 17 residues. CDR3 loop: CASSQELGGRTYNEQFF. CDR3 DNA: TGTGCCAGCAGCCAAGAGTTGGGAGGGAGGACATACAATGAGCAGTTCTTC.

This sequence joins TRBV27 and TRBJ2-2; 10 nucleotides line up with TRBD1. The CDR3 is made up of 15 amino acids. J was trimmed by 4 bases and V by 6 bases; bases with no gene match: 5. Germline V lookup: CDR1 MNHEY, CDR2 SMNVEV (reference sequence). CDR3 in amino acids: CASRAGTGATGELFF. The CDR3 nucleotides are TGTGCCAGCAGAGCCGGGACAGGGGCCACCGGGGAGCTGTTTTTT.

The rearrangement joins TRBV5-1 to TRBJ1-1, with D possibly TRBD1 on 5 matching bases. From germline, CDR1 is SGHRS and CDR2 YFSETQ. V was pared by 4 bases and J by 0 bases, with 10 bases between. This CDR3 has 14 amino acids. The CDR3 nucleotides are TGCGCCAGCAGCCCCCAGGGCCTGAACACTGAAGCTTTCTTT. It translates to CASSPQGLNTEAFF. Drawing the rest from reference TRBV5-1 and TRBJ1-1, the complete variable domain is KAGVTQTPRYLIKTRGQQVTLSCSPISGHRSVSWYQQTPGQGLQFLFEYFSETQRNKGNFPGRFSGRQFSNSRSEMNVSTLELGDSALYLCASSPQGLNTEAFFGQGTRLTVV.

The V call is TRBV6-5, the J call TRBJ2-3; D perhaps matches TRBD2 (5 bases). Looked up from germline, CDR1 is MNHEY and CDR2 is SVGAGI. V was shortened by 7 bases and J by 0 bases, with 14 bases between the two germline ends. This CDR3 contains 15 residues. The CDR3 spells CASNVGLASTDTQYF. The DNA of the CDR3 is TGTGCCAGCAACGTAGGGCTAGCTAGCACAGATACGCAGTATTTT.

The CDR3 is CAISESATGTKNIQYF. The CDR3 DNA is TGTGCCATCAGTGAGTCCGCGACAGGGACCAAAAACATTCAGTACTTC. The chain employs TRBV10-3 and TRBJ2-4; TRBD1 agrees at 7 bases. The CDR3 loop spans 16 amino acids. V dropped 0 bases and J dropped 2; count of bases not matched to a gene: 4. Germline values: CDR1 ENHRY, CDR2 SYGVKD.

The chain recombines TRBV7-9 with TRBJ2-4, with TRBD1 as a possible D gene (5 bases). Germline V gene data show CDR1 as SEHNR and CDR2 as FQNEAQ (reference sequence). The CDR3 covers 13 residues. Trimming took off 4 bases at V and 5 bases at J, with 9 bases between the two ends. In DNA form, the CDR3 reads TGTGCCAGCAGCTCTCCGACAGAAAACATTCAGTACTTC. Translation: CASSSPTENIQYF. The full variable domain, completed using reference TRBV7-9 and TRBJ2-4, is DTGVSQNPRHKITKRGQNVTFRCDPISEHNRLYWYRQTLGQGPEFLTYFQNEAQLEKSRLLSDRFSAERPKGSFSTLEIQRTEQGDSAMYLCASSSPTENIQYFGAGTRLSVL.

The genes are TRBV2 and TRBJ2-7; D ambiguous. CDR3 length equals 11 residues. Germline loops: CDR1 SNHLY, CDR2 FYNNEI. The V gene lost 8 bases and the J gene lost 4 bases, with 9 bases spanning the gap. CDR3 sequence (DNA): TGTGCCAGCCGCCTATTATACGAGCAGTACTTC. Translating gives CASRLLYEQYF.

This chain joins TRBV7-2 and TRBJ1-4; tentative D call: TRBD1 (6 bases). This CDR3 is built from 14 residues. Per the germline V gene, CDR1 is SGHTA and CDR2 is FQGNSA. Between the trimmed V and J ends, which lost 5 bases and 8 bases, there was a span of 15 bases. The CDR3 region is CASSPGPGQEKLFF. CDR3 in DNA: TGTGCCAGCAGCCCTGGTCCGGGACAAGAAAAACTGTTTTTT.

Only one count was recorded for this clone. CDR3 in amino acids: CASSQDRAGAQGWYGYTF. CDR3 in DNA: TGCGCCAGCAGCCAAGATCGGGCAGGGGCCCAGGGTTGGTATGGCTACACCTTC. The V call is TRBV4-1, the J call TRBJ1-2; tentatively, D is TRBD1 (6 bases). The V end was cut by 0 bases, the J end by 5 bases, with 22 bases between. From germline, CDR1 is MGHRA and CDR2 YSYEKL. This CDR3 comprises 18 residues.

The chain carries TRBV5-1 and TRBJ2-5; TRBD1 matches 7 bases. Germline loops: CDR1 SGHRS, CDR2 YFSETQ. The CDR3 spans 14 residues. With 4 bases clipped from V and 5 bases from J, the junction kept 8 bases outside the gene matches. CDR3 sequence reads: CASSLDRVGETQYF. The CDR3 DNA follows: TGCGCCAGCAGCCTCGACAGGGTAGGGGAGACCCAGTACTTC.

The V and J genes are TRBV19 and TRBJ2-1, with 9 bases that match TRBD1. The V segment lost 5 bases and the J segment 6 bases; nucleotides outside the gene matches: 8. Germline values: CDR1 LNHDA, CDR2 SQIVND (reference sequence). This CDR3 spans 15 amino acids. Written as DNA, the CDR3 is TGTGCCAGTAGTCCACGGACAGGGGCTGGCAATGAGCAGTTCTTC. Translated, it gives CASSPRTGAGNEQFF.

The rearrangement links TRBV7-9 to TRBJ2-7; 9 positions match TRBD2. The CDR3 contains 14 residues. The V segment lost 1 base and the J segment 6 bases; nucleotides outside the gene matches: 4. Germline lookup yields CDR1 SEHNR and CDR2 FQNEAQ (reference sequence). The CDR3 nucleotides are TGTGCCAGCAGCTTAGTAGCGGGAGTTGGCGAGCAGTACTTC. Translation: CASSLVAGVGEQYF.

This clone appeared once. The rearrangement joins TRBV27 to TRBJ2-3, with 7 nucleotides matching TRBD2. Germline CDR1 and CDR2: MNHEY and SMNVEV (reference sequence). V lost 7 bases to trimming and J lost 5 bases; unmatched junction nucleotides: 18. The CDR3 runs 17 residues. CDR3 nucleotides: TGTGCCAGCACCCCAAGGCAGCGGGACGGGGTAGTAGATACGCAGTATTTT. It specifies CASTPRQRDGVVDTQYF.

This clone has only one observation. V is TRBV7-8 and J is TRBJ2-3, with 11 bases aligning to TRBD2. The V segment lost 5 bases and the J segment 3 bases; nucleotides outside the gene matches: 4. The CDR3 spans 15 residues. The germline V gene has CDR1 SGHVS and CDR2 FQNEAQ. Here the CDR3 reads CASSVTSGRTDTQYF. The CDR3 DNA reads as TGTGCCAGCAGCGTTACTAGCGGGAGAACAGATACGCAGTATTTT.

This clone showed up just a few times. The rearrangement joins TRBV10-3 to TRBJ2-1; 8 nucleotides match TRBD1. CDR3 length: 13 residues. The germline V gene encodes CDR1 ENHRY and CDR2 SYGVKD. The V segment lost 7 bases and the J segment 8 bases; nucleotides outside the gene matches: 7. The CDR3 is CAITPGQAYEQFF. The CDR3, as DNA: TGTGCCATCACCCCGGGACAGGCCTATGAGCAGTTCTTC.

As DNA, the CDR3 is TGTGCCTGGAGGGGACAGGGTGGTTACTATGGCTACACCTTC. It is translated as CAWRGQGGYYGYTF. This chain connects TRBV30 to TRBJ1-2; 9 bases align to TRBD1. The junction had 5 bases not matched to a gene; V was cut back by 3 bases and J by 3 bases. Germline V gene lookup returns CDR1 GTSNPN and CDR2 SVGIG (reference sequence). The CDR3 has 14 amino acids.